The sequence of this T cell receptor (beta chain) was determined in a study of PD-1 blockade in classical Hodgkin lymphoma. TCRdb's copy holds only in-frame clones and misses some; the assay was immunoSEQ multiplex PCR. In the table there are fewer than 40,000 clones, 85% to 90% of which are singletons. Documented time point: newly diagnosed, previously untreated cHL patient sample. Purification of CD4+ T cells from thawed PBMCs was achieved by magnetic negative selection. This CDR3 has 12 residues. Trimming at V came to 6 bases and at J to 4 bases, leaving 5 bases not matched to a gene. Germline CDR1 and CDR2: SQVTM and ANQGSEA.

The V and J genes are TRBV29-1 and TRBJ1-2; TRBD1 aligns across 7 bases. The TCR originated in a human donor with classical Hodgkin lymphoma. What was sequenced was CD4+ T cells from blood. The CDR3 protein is CSVRQGPYGYTF. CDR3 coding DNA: TGCAGCGTAAGACAGGGTCCCTATGGCTACACCTTC.